This T cell receptor beta chain was sequenced in a study of graft-versus-host responses after intestinal transplantation. Study-wide background: Recipients underwent multivisceral, liver-intestinal, or isolated intestinal transplants.

Findings of the study overall: GvH clones turned up in recipient marrow; some had shown up first in ileum or blood. Within allografts, high graft-versus-host to host-versus-graft clonal ratios were seen among patients with graft-donor T cell macrochimerism.

The germline CDR1 and CDR2 sequences are MNHEY and SMNVEV (reference sequence). V dropped 2 bases and J dropped 4 bases, with 12 bases sitting between them. This CDR3 has 14 amino acids. Remarks on this clone: Its antigen is unidentified.

The protocol was immunoSEQ multiplex PCR, while the TCRdb copy is restricted to in-frame clones and leaves out a portion. There are some 90,000 clones in the sample; roughly 92% occur only once, and around 0.38% lies in the top ten. This chain links TRBV27 with TRBJ2-7; D ambiguous. The sequencing here drew on unstimulated CD8+ T cells sorted from spleen or lymph node cells, taken before transplant. The clonotype was recovered from a human donor who was the organ donor for an intestinal transplant. In DNA form, the CDR3 reads TGTGCCAGCAGTTTACGCGCTTTTCGGTACGAGCAGTACTTC. The encoded protein is CASSLRAFRYEQYF.